Sequencing of this TCR beta chain was carried out in a study of glioma-infiltrating T cells. CDR1 and CDR2 from the germline V gene are DFQATT and SNEGSKA (reference sequence). The CDR3 runs to 15 residues. Trimming pared 0 bases from V and 3 bases from J, leaving 14 bases between. In its sample, this clonotype was seen many times. Its specificity is unknown. Findings and caveats of the study: Non-neoplastic patients had below-expected tissue-blood divergence, while all gliomas exceeded expectation. Only very few CDR3 sequences appeared in both tissue and blood.

Amplification of TCR alpha and beta CDR3 regions from RNA used iRepertoire nested multiplex PCR. For one-step reverse transcription and amplification, roughly 100-400 ng of tissue mRNA or PBMC total RNA was used. Via MiXCR, TCRdb re-called the multiplex PCR reads, giving one row per CDR3 protein. The data hold fewer than 110,000 distinct CDR3 sequences, with less than 30% observed a single time. This rearrangement joins TRBV20-1 to TRBJ1-1, with D possibly TRBD1 on 5 matching bases. Material: glioma tissue, nonneoplastic brain tissue, or PBMCs (not recorded which). The clonotype originates from a human donor with low-grade glioma or glioblastoma, undergoing nonglioma brain surgery, or in good health (not recorded which). The chain's CDR3 is CSARDARTSHTEAFF. CDR3 nucleotide sequence: TGCAGTGCTAGAGATGCGAGGACATCCCACACTGAAGCTTTCTTT.